Following are 19 T cell receptor beta chains from one sample sequenced in a study of cytomegalovirus exposure and HLA in healthy donors. Vbeta (60) and Jbeta (13) primers were used in the PCR. This table comes from immunoSEQ multiplex PCR, and its TCRdb copy is limited to in-frame clones, with some not included. Of some 130,000 clones listed, about 85% were seen once; the top ten hold approximately 1.7%. Sequencing used PBMCs. The receptors here all came from a boy aged 10-17 years in good health and CMV-seronegative.

In this sample, this clone turned up once. The chain uses TRBV14 and TRBJ2-7; weak D call: TRBD1 (5 bases). Germline V gene lookup returns CDR1 SGHDN and CDR2 FVKESK. V was clipped by 0 bases and J by 2 bases, with 17 bases between them. The CDR3 is 17 amino acids. CDR3 in DNA: TGTGCCAGCAGCCAAGAAAGGGGTGGGGCCTCAACCTACGAGCAGTACTTC. It translates to CASSQERGGASTYEQYF.

V usage is TRBV12-2 and J usage is TRBJ1-1. TRBV12-2 is a recognized pseudogene. The CDR3 length is 14 residues. CDR3 residues: CASRLGPGRPEAFF. CDR3 nucleotides: TGTGCAAGTCGCTTGGGACCGGGGAGGCCTGAAGCTTTCTTT.

This clone was counted a single time. This rearrangement joins TRBV2 to TRBJ2-3; D gene uncertain. The V gene's germline CDR1 is SNHLY and CDR2 FYNNEI. The germline V and J ends were trimmed by 4 bases and 4 bases, with 12 bases remaining between them. The CDR3 sequence is 14 residues long. The CDR3 DNA reads as TGTGCCAGCAGTGGGGCCCCCCTCCCAGATACGCAGTATTTT. The encoded protein is CASSGAPLPDTQYF.

This chain uses TRBV13 with TRBJ1-6, with D perhaps matching TRBD1 (6 bases). The CDR3 consists of 14 residues. Trimming took off 4 bases at V and 14 bases at J, with 18 bases between the two ends. The V gene's germline CDR1 is PRHDT and CDR2 FYEKMQ (reference sequence). The CDR3 here is CASSSGQRGSSLHF. The CDR3 bases are TGTGCCAGCAGCTCTGGACAGAGGGGATCTTCCCTCCACTTT.

The chain joins TRBV15 to TRBJ2-5; 7 bases fit TRBD1. The V segment lost 5 bases and the J segment 11 bases; nucleotides outside the gene matches: 11. The CDR3 consists of 13 residues. Germline loops: CDR1 LNHNV, CDR2 YYDKDF (reference sequence). CDR3 bases: TGTGCCACCAGCCCTCAACTCGACAGGGAACAGTACTTC. As protein: CATSPQLDREQYF.

The J gene is TRBJ2-1, the V gene TRBV6-6; 8 positions match TRBD2. The V gene's germline CDR1 is MNHNY and CDR2 SVGAGI (reference sequence). The ends lost 5 bases at V and 9 bases at J; junction bases unmatched: 9. The CDR3 covers 14 residues. The CDR3 DNA reads TGTGCCAGCAGTCAGGGACTAGTTAAGGGTGAGCAGTTCTTC. Protein: CASSQGLVKGEQFF.

The rearrangement joins TRBV4-3 to TRBJ2-3; D may be TRBD2 (5 bases). CDR1 LGHNA and CDR2 YSLEER come from the germline V gene. V was clipped by 0 bases and J by 0 bases, with 16 bases between them. The CDR3 has 18 amino acids. CDR3 loop: CASSQDRGFGSSTDTQYF. Written as DNA, the CDR3 is TGCGCCAGCAGCCAAGACCGGGGTTTCGGCTCTAGCACAGATACGCAGTATTTT.

The rearrangement joins TRBV5-4 to TRBJ1-5; D is ambiguous. From germline, CDR1 is SGHNT and CDR2 YYREEE (reference sequence). Trimming cost V 4 bases and J 6 bases, with 11 bases left between them. This CDR3 is 13 amino acids long. The CDR3 protein is CASSMAIGQPQHF. CDR3 nucleotides: TGTGCCAGCAGCATGGCCATCGGTCAGCCCCAGCATTTT.

Turning to this clone: Mismatch with germline at one junction end may stem from a read error. The V call is TRBV10-3, the J call TRBJ1-5; D may be TRBD1 (5 bases). The CDR3 consists of 12 residues. CDR1 is ENHRY and CDR2 is SYGVKD in the germline V gene. CDR3 DNA sequence: TGTGCCATCAGTGAGATAAGGGGCGAGCTTATTTTT. Amino acids: CAISEIRGELIF.

The rearrangement joins TRBV9 to TRBJ1-2, with D possibly TRBD1 on 6 matching bases. This CDR3 region has 15 residues. V lost 3 bases, J lost 4 bases, and 16 bases lay in between. Germline CDR1 SGDLS, CDR2 YYNGEE. DNA of the CDR3: TGTGCCAGCAGCGCCCGGGACAACGGACCCTATGGCTACACCTTC. It specifies CASSARDNGPYGYTF.

This chain uses TRBV5-1 with TRBJ2-1; 8 bases map to TRBD2. Germline values: CDR1 SGHRS, CDR2 YFSETQ. The CDR3 has 15 residues. J gave up 9 bases and V 0 bases, and 8 bases lay outside the gene matches. The CDR3 spells CASSLVAGGRGEQFF. Written as DNA, the CDR3 is TGCGCCAGCAGCTTGGTCGCGGGAGGAAGGGGTGAGCAGTTCTTC.

This chain connects TRBV7-7 to TRBJ1-1, with 7 bases aligning to TRBD1. Germline CDR1 is SSHAT and CDR2 is FNYEAQ (reference sequence). V gave up 5 bases and J gave up 3 bases; unmatched junction bases: 3. The CDR3 has 13 amino acids. CDR3 sequence: CASSQDRDTEAFF. The CDR3 nucleotides are TGTGCCAGCAGCCAAGACAGGGACACTGAAGCTTTCTTT.

The chain links TRBV6-5 to TRBJ1-6; 7 nucleotides align to TRBD1. CDR1 is MNHEY, CDR2 SVGAGI, per germline. The V segment lost 4 bases and the J segment 13 bases; nucleotides outside the gene matches: 7. This CDR3 region has 13 residues. The DNA of the CDR3 is TGTGCCAGCAGTTCGGACAGGCTATCTCCCCTCCACTTT. This translates into CASSSDRLSPLHF.

The chain employs TRBV5-6 and TRBJ2-7; no definite D call. Germline assignment: CDR1 SGHDT and CDR2 YYEEEE. V lost 0 bases, J lost 4 bases, and 11 bases lay in between. This CDR3 has 14 amino acids. The CDR3 DNA reads TGTGCCAGCAGCTTGGCGGTAATGACTTACGAGCAGTACTTC. Encoded protein: CASSLAVMTYEQYF.

This chain connects TRBV9 to TRBJ2-7; D not resolved. From germline, CDR1 is SGDLS and CDR2 YYNGEE. Trimming took 0 bases from V and 0 from J, leaving 10 bases between them. The CDR3 loop spans 15 amino acids. Here the CDR3 reads CASSVDGSTSYEQYF. The CDR3 DNA is TGTGCCAGCAGCGTAGACGGGTCGACCTCCTACGAGCAGTACTTC.

The V and J genes are TRBV19 and TRBJ2-1, with D maybe TRBD2 (6 bases). V was cut by 4 bases and J by 5 bases, with 15 bases left in between. Per the germline V gene, CDR1 is LNHDA and CDR2 is SQIVND (reference sequence). The CDR3 runs 15 residues. The CDR3 nucleotides are TGTGCCAGTAGTAAAAGACTAGATACAAACAATGAGCAGTTCTTC. Protein product: CASSKRLDTNNEQFF.

The chain uses TRBV23-1 and TRBJ2-5, with 9 bases matching TRBD1. TRBV23-1 is marked as an open reading frame, function uncertain. Germline trimming cut 0 bases from V and 7 bases from J; bases unmatched to any gene: 9. CDR3 length: 16 residues. CDR3 protein: CASSQSAGQGDGTQYF. The CDR3 bases are TGCGCCAGCAGTCAATCGGCGGGACAGGGAGATGGGACCCAGTACTTC.

The CDR3: CASIRELRGGASGANVLTF. DNA for the CDR3: TGCGCCAGCATCCGGGAGTTACGCGGGGGTGCCTCTGGGGCCAACGTCCTGACTTTC. The gene calls are TRBV5-1 and TRBJ2-6; 7 bases are a match to TRBD2. CDR3 length: 19 residues. From germline, CDR1 is SGHRS and CDR2 YFSETQ. Trimming at V came to 6 bases and at J to 0 bases, leaving 15 bases not matched to a gene.

The rearrangement joins TRBV5-1 to TRBJ1-6, with 9 bases identical to TRBD1. V lost 4 bases to trimming and J lost 0 bases; unmatched junction nucleotides: 8. Germline CDR1 and CDR2: SGHRS and YFSETQ. This CDR3 is 18 amino acids long. The CDR3 DNA sequence: TGCGCCAGCAGCACCTGGACAGGGGACAGCTCCTATAATTCACCCCTCCACTTT. This translates into CASSTWTGDSSYNSPLHF.